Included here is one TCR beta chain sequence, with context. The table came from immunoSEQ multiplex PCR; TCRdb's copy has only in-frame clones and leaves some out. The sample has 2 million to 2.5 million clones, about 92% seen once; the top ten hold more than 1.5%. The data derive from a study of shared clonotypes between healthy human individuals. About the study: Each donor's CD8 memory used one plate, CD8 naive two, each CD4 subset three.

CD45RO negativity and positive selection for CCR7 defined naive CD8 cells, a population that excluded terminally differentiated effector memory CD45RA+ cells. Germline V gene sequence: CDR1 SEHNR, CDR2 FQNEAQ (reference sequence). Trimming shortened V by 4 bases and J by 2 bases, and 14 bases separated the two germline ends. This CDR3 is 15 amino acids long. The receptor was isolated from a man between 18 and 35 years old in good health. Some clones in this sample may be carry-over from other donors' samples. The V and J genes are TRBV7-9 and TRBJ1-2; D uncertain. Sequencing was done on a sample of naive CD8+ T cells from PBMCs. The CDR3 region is CASSYAGAENYGYTF. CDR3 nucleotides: TGTGCCAGCAGCTACGCGGGAGCCGAGAACTATGGCTACACCTTC.